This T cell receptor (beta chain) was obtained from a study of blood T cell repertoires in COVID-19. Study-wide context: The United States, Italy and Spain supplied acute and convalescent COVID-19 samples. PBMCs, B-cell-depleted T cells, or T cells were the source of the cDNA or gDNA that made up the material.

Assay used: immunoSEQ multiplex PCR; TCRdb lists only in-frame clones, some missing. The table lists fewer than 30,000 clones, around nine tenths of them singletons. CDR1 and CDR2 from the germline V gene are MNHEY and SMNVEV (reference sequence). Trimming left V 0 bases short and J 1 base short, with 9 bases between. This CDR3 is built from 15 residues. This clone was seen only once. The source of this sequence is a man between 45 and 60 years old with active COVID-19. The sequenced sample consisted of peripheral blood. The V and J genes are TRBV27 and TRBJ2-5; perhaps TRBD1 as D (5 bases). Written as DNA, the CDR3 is TGTGCCAGCAGTTTATCGTGGACACTCCAAGAGACCCAGTACTTC. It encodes CASSLSWTLQETQYF.